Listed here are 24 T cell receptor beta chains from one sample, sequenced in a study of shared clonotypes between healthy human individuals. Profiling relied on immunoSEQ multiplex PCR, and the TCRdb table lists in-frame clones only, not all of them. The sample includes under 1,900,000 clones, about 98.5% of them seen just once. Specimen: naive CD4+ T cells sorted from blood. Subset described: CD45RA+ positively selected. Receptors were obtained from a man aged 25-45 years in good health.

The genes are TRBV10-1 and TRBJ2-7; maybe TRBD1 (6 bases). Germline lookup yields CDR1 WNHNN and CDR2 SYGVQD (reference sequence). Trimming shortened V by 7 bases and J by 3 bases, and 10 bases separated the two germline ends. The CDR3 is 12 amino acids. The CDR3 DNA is TGCGCCAGCAAGGGGGACGGCTACGAGCAGTACTTC. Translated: CASKGDGYEQYF.

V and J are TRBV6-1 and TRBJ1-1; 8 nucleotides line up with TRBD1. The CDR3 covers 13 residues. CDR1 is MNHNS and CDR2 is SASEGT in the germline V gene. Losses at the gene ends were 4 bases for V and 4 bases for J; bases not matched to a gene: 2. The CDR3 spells CASSGQGFTEAFF. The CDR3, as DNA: TGTGCCAGCAGTGGACAGGGGTTCACTGAAGCTTTCTTT.

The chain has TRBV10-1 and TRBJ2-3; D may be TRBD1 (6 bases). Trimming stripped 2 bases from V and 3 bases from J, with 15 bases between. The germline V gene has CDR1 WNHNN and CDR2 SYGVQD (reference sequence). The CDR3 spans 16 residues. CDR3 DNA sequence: TGCGCCAGCAGTGAGAGGGGGAGTCCGGGGACAGATACGCAGTATTTT. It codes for CASSERGSPGTDTQYF.

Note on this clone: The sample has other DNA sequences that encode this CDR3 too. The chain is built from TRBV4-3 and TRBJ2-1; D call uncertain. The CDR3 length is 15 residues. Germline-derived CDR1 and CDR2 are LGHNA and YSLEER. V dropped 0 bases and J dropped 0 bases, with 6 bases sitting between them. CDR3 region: CASSQEGSSYNEQFF. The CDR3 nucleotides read TGCGCCAGCAGCCAAGAAGGAAGCTCCTACAATGAGCAGTTCTTC.

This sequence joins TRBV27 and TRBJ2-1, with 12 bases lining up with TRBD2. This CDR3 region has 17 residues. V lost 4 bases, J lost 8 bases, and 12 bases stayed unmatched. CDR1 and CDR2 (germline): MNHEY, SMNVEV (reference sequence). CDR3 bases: TGTGCCAGCAGTTACCGAACGACTAGCGGGAGAGGGTATGAGCAGTTCTTC. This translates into CASSYRTTSGRGYEQFF.

CDR3 amino acids: CASSRKSSGSGTDTQYF. The CDR3 coding sequence is TGTGCCAGCAGCCGAAAAAGTAGCGGGAGTGGCACAGATACGCAGTATTTT. This chain uses TRBV7-2 with TRBJ2-3, with 9 bases matching TRBD2. CDR1 and CDR2 (germline): SGHTA, FQGNSA. The V and J ends lost 5 bases and 1 base, in that order; junction bases with no gene match: 10. This CDR3 has 17 amino acids.

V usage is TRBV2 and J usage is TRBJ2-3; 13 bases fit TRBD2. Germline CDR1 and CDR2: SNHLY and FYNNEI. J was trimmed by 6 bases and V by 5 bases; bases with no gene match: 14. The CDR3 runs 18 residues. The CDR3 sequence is CASSSSGLAGEFGDTQYF. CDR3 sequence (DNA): TGTGCCAGCAGTTCATCCGGACTAGCGGGAGAGTTTGGGGATACGCAGTATTTT.

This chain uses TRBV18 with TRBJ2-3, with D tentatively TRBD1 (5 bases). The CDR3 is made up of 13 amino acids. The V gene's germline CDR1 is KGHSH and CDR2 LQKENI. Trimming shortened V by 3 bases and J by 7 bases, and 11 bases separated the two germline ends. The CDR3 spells CASSPRRQHTQYF. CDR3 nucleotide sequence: TGTGCCAGCTCACCTCGTAGACAGCATACGCAGTATTTT.

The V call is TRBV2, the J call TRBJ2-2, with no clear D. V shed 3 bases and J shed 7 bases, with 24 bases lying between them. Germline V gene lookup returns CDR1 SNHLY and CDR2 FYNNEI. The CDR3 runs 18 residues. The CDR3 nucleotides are TGTGCCAGCAGTGAGGTGAGCCTCCGGCAGAGCACACGCGGGGAGCTGTTTTTT. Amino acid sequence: CASSEVSLRQSTRGELFF.

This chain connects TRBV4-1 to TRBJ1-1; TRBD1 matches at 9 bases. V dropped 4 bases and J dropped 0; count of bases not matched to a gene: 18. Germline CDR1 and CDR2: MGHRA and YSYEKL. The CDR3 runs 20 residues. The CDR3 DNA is TGCGCCAGCAGCCTCCCCCCTGCGAACAGGGGGCATGGAGTGAACACTGAAGCTTTCTTT. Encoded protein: CASSLPPANRGHGVNTEAFF.

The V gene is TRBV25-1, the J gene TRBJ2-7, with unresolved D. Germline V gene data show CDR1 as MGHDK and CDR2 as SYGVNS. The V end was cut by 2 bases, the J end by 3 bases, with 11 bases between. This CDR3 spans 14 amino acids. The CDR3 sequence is CASSENGPNYEQYF. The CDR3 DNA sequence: TGTGCCAGCAGTGAAAATGGACCAAACTACGAGCAGTACTTC.

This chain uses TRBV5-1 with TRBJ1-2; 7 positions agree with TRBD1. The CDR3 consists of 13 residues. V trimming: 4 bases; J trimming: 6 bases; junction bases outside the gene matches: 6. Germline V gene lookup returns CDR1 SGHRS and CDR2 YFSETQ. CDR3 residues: CASSLGQPDGYTF. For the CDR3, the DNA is TGCGCCAGCAGCCTGGGACAGCCAGATGGCTACACCTTC.

DNA of the CDR3: TGTGCCACCACAGGCCCCAGCGGGAGGGCCGCAGATACGCAGTATTTT. It specifies CATTGPSGRAADTQYF. V usage is TRBV18 and J usage is TRBJ2-3; 10 bases map to TRBD2. The germline V gene encodes CDR1 KGHSH and CDR2 LQKENI. V was pared by 10 bases and J by 4 bases, with 14 bases of the junction left unmatched. The CDR3 totals 16 residues.

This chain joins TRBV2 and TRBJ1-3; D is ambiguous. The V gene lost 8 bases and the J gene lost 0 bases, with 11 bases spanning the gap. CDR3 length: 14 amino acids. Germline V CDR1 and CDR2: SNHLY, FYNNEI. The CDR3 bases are TGTGCCAGCCGTCGCGACATCTCTGGAAACACCATATATTTT. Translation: CASRRDISGNTIYF.

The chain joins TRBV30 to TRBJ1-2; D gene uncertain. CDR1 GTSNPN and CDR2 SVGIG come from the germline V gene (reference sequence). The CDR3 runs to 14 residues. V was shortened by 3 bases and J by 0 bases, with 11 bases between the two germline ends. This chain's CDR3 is CAWRRGKSNYGYTF. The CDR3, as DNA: TGTGCCTGGAGGCGAGGGAAATCTAACTATGGCTACACCTTC.

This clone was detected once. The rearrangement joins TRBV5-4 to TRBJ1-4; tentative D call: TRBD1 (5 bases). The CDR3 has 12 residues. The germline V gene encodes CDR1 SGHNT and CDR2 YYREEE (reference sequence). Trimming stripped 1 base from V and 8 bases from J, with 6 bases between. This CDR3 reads CASSLQGEKLFF. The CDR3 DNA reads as TGTGCCAGCAGCTTGCAGGGAGAAAAACTGTTTTTT.

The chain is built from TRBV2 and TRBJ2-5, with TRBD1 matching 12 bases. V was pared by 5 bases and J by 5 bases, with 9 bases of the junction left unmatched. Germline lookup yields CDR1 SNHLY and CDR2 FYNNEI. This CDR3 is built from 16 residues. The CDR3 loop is CASSSRDRGLVETQYF. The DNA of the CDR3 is TGTGCCAGCAGTAGCCGGGACAGGGGGCTCGTGGAGACCCAGTACTTC.

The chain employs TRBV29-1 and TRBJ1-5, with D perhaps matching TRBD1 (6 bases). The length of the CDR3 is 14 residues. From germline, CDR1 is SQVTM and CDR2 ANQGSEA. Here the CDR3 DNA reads TGCGGGGTATCGGGGGGCTTTAGCAATCAGCCCCAGCATTTT. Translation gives CGVSGGFSNQPQHF.

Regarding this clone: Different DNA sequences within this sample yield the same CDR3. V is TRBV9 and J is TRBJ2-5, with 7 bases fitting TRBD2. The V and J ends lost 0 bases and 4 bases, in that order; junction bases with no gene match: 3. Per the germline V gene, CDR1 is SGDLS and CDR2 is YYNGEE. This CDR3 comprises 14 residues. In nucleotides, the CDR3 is TGTGCCAGCAGCGTAGCGGGGGGAGTAGAGACCCAGTACTTC. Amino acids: CASSVAGGVETQYF.

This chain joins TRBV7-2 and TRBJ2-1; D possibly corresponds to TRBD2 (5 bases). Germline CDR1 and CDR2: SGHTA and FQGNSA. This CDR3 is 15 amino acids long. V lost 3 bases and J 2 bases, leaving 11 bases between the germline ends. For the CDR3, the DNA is TGTGCCAGCAGCTTTAAGGGAGAGCCCTACAATGAGCAGTTCTTC. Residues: CASSFKGEPYNEQFF. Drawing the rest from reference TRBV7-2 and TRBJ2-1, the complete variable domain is GAGVSQSPSNKVTEKGKDVELRCDPISGHTALYWYRQSLGQGLEFLIYFQGNSAPDKSGLPSDRFSAERTGGSVSTLTIQRTQQEDSAVYLCASSFKGEPYNEQFFGPGTRLTVL.

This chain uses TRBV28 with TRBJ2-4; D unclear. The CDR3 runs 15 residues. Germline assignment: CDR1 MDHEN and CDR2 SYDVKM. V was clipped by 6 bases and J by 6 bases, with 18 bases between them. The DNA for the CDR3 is TGTGCCAGCAGCCTTATAATGCCGGTTGGAAACATTCAGTACTTC. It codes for CASSLIMPVGNIQYF. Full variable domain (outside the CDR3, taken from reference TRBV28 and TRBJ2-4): DVKVTQSSRYLVKRTGEKVFLECVQDMDHENMFWYRQDPGLGLRLIYFSYDVKMKEKGDIPEGYSVSREKKERFSLILESASTNQTSMYLCASSLIMPVGNIQYFGAGTRLSVL.

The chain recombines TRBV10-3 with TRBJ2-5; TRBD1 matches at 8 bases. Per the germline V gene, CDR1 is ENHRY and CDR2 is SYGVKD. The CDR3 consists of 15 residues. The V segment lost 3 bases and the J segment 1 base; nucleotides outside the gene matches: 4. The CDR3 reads CAISDFGQGQETQYF. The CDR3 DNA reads TGTGCCATCAGTGACTTCGGACAGGGCCAAGAGACCCAGTACTTC.

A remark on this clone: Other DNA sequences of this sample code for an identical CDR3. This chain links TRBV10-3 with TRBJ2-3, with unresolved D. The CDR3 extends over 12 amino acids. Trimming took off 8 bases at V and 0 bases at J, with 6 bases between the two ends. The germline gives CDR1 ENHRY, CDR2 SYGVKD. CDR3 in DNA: TGTGCCATCTCCCCTAGCACAGATACGCAGTATTTT. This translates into CAISPSTDTQYF.

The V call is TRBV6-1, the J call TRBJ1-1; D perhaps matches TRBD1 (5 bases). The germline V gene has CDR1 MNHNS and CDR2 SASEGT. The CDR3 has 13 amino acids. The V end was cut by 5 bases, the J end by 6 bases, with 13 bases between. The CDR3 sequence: CASSPTGPAEAFF. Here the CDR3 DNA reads TGTGCCAGCAGTCCTACAGGACCCGCTGAAGCTTTCTTT.